A selection of T cell receptor beta chains follows, all from one sample in a study of control samples from healthy donors and cancer patients. Method: immunoSEQ multiplex PCR; TCRdb's copy keeps in-frame clones and lacks some. The sample yields 65,000 to 80,000 clones, about 90% seen once. Sequencing was performed on PBMCs. All receptors come from a woman aged 55-70 years with head and neck cancer. Both conserved end residues are trimmed from each CDR3.

v_call	j_call	cdr3_aa
TRBV19	TRBJ2-1	ASSGLAGTVEQF
TRBV12-3/TRBV12-4	TRBJ1-2	ASSPRLSGYT
TRBV5-4	TRBJ2-3	ASRMTSGRGTDTQY
TRBV7-8	TRBJ2-3	ASSLGSGLAPHLLSTDTQY
TRBV24-1	TRBJ2-3	ATSDPRTRQGLTDTQY
TRBV7-2	TRBJ2-2	ASLPATGELF
TRBV27	TRBJ2-2	ASSRLHGELF
TRBV5-4	TRBJ2-1	ASSLSQSSYNEQF
TRBV7-3	TRBJ2-1	ASSLKRDSYNEQF
TRBV11-1	TRBJ2-1	ASTLDGTTYNEQF
TRBV7-9	TRBJ1-2	AWAGDGYT
TRBV5-4	TRBJ2-7	ASSPGGPSGRGTYEQY
TRBV6-6	TRBJ2-7	ASSYFRGTYEQY
TRBV5-1	TRBJ2-3	ASSAKPEGSTDTQY
TRBV19	TRBJ2-5	ASSADGRGPSPGETQY
TRBV6-6	TRBJ2-3	ASSYMRADTQY
TRBV2	TRBJ2-1	ASKDSNRNEQF
TRBV19	TRBJ2-3	ASTKRQGATDTQY
TRBV3-1/TRBV3-2	TRBJ1-2	ASSQASAGWGYT
TRBV2	TRBJ2-2	ATRGENTGELF
TRBV28	TRBJ1-6	ASGGWIDNSPLH
TRBV9	TRBJ2-5	ASSVASGPQY
TRBV4-3	TRBJ2-1	ASSQDLAGSSYNEQF
TRBV28	TRBJ1-5	ASSLSKGLVSQH
TRBV28	TRBJ2-5	ASSSGQGAMETQY
TRBV7-6	TRBJ2-2	ASTNWGAGELF
TRBV30	TRBJ2-7	AWRGLGLAGYEQY
TRBV5-1	TRBJ1-1	ASRRGTEMNTEAF
TRBV9	TRBJ1-5	ASSVVPNQPQH
TRBV3-1/TRBV3-2	TRBJ2-3	ASSQDLGGKGQY
TRBV15	TRBJ2-5	ATSIDNRGQETQY
TRBV7-9	TRBJ1-2	ASSFLEQNYGYT
TRBV27	TRBJ2-3	ASSLKAGGRVNTQY
TRBV7-9	TRBJ2-2	ASSLRVAGTGELF
TRBV28	TRBJ1-1	ASSSPFSEAF
TRBV15	TRBJ2-1	AASRRTSGRAYQHNEQF
TRBV6-5	TRBJ1-1	ASRDTGGANTEAF
TRBV11-3	TRBJ2-7	ASSLEKGPGPYEQY
TRBV5-5	TRBJ2-7	ASSLLAGAGEQY
TRBV9	TRBJ2-1	ASSVDSATSYNEQF
TRBV19	TRBJ2-2	ATPRGQGGELF
TRBV2	TRBJ2-7	ASSELAGGAYEQY